Listed below are T cell receptor beta chains from one sample, sequenced in a study of blood T cell repertoires in COVID-19. The method was immunoSEQ multiplex PCR; TCRdb's version includes in-frame clones alone and lacks a portion of them. The data hold 200,000 to 250,000 clones, with 80% to 85% observed a single time. Sequencing was done on a sample of peripheral blood. These receptors came from a woman in her thirties who had recovered from COVID-19. CDR3s include the opening cysteine and the closing phenylalanine or tryptophan. A D gene is named only where the DNA matches it firmly. Clone size is stated in some rows and not others, as once, few, many or a class when expanded.

size,D,J,V,DNA,CDR3
-,-,TRBJ2-5,TRBV2,TGTGCCAGCAGAAAGGACCAAGGGGAAGAGACCCAGTACTTC,CASRKDQGEETQYF
-,-,TRBJ1-5,TRBV27,TGTGCCAGCAGTTTACAGGACAAGGCCTACAATCAGCCCCAGCATTTT,CASSLQDKAYNQPQHF
-,-,TRBJ1-1,TRBV12-3/TRBV12-4,TGTGCCAGCAGTCCGGGGGGCACTGAAGCTTTCTTT,CASSPGGTEAFF
-,-,TRBJ2-2,TRBV3-1/TRBV3-2,TGTGCCAGCAGTAGGAGCCCGTCAGCCGGGGAGCTGTTTTTT,CASSRSPSAGELFF
-,-,TRBJ2-7,TRBV28,TGTGCCAGCAGAGGACAGATCTACGAGCAGTACTTC,CASRGQIYEQYF
-,-,TRBJ1-5,TRBV24-1,TGTGCCACCAGTAGTACGGGGATGGAGCCCCAGCATTTT,CATSSTGMEPQHF
-,TRBD1,TRBJ1-2,TRBV18,TGTGCCAGCTCACCGGACAGGGATTATGGCTACACCTTC,CASSPDRDYGYTF
-,TRBD1,TRBJ2-2,TRBV5-1,TGCGCCAGCACCCCCGGTTGGGACAGAGAGCTGTTTTTT,CASTPGWDRELFF
-,-,TRBJ2-3,TRBV9,TGTGCCAGCAGCGTAGGGGCAGGGGCAAACACAGATACGCAGTATTTT,CASSVGAGANTDTQYF
-,-,TRBJ1-5,TRBV12-5,TGTGCTAGCCCCGGTGGTAGCAATCAGCCCCAGCATTTT,CASPGGSNQPQHF
once,TRBD1,TRBJ2-7,TRBV5-4,TGTGCCAGCACCCGACAGGGGACCCTCTCCTACGAGCAGTACTTC,CASTRQGTLSYEQYF
-,-,TRBJ2-2,TRBV1,TGCACCAGCAGCCATCTCCGACTAGCGCTCACCGGGGAGCTGTTTTTT,CTSSHLRLALTGELFF
-,TRBD1,TRBJ1-1,TRBV7-3,TGTGCCAGTGGACAGGGGAACACTGAAGCTTTCTTT,CASGQGNTEAFF
-,TRBD2,TRBJ2-3,TRBV3-1/TRBV3-2,TGTGCCAGCAGCCACCCTAGCGGGAGGGCGGATACGCAGTATTTT,CASSHPSGRADTQYF
-,-,TRBJ1-1,TRBV6-1,TGTGCCAGCAGTGAAGCTTACAGGAACACTGAAGCTTTCTTT,CASSEAYRNTEAFF
-,TRBD2,TRBJ2-3,TRBV5-1,TGCGCCAGCAGCTTGGGGAACGGGAGGTCCACAGATACGCAGTATTTT,CASSLGNGRSTDTQYF
-,TRBD1,TRBJ1-4,TRBV5-1,TGCGCCAGCAGCGGGACAGCTAATGAAAAACTGTTTTTT,CASSGTANEKLFF
-,TRBD2,TRBJ2-1,TRBV19,TGTGCCAGTAATCCTAGCGGGGACCACTACAATGAGCAGTTCTTC,CASNPSGDHYNEQFF
many,-,TRBJ2-7,TRBV14,TGTGCCAGCAGCCGACAGGTCACCTACGAGCAGTACTTC,CASSRQVTYEQYF
-,TRBD1,TRBJ2-7,TRBV29-1,TGCAGCGTTGGGGATTGGGGGACAGGGAGGAACGAGCAGTACTTC,CSVGDWGTGRNEQYF
-,-,TRBJ1-1,TRBV6-6,TGTGCCAGCAGTTACCCGTCGGGGGATAACACTGAAGCTTTCTTT,CASSYPSGDNTEAFF
-,TRBD1,TRBJ1-2,TRBV6-5,TGTGCCACTACGGACAGGGAGTCCTATGGCTACACCTTC,CATTDRESYGYTF
-,TRBD1,TRBJ2-2,TRBV24-1,TGTGCCACCAGTGATTCGGACAGGCCGAACACCGGGGAGCTGTTTTTT,CATSDSDRPNTGELFF
-,TRBD2,TRBJ2-7,TRBV2,TGTGCCAGCAGTGACAGGACTAGCGGGAGTCACGAGCAGTACTTC,CASSDRTSGSHEQYF
-,-,TRBJ1-4,TRBV5-6,TGTGCCAGCAGCTTTTCAGGGAATGAAAAACTGTTTTTT,CASSFSGNEKLFF
-,-,TRBJ2-7,TRBV11-2,TGTGCCAGCAGCCTTCGGGAGTACGAGCAGTACTTC,CASSLREYEQYF
-,-,TRBJ2-2,TRBV6-5,TGTGCCAGCAGTTACACAGCGGTACTCACCGGGGAGCTGTTTTTT,CASSYTAVLTGELFF
-,TRBD1,TRBJ2-7,TRBV28,TGTGCCAGCAGTTACCCGGGACAGCGCGAACAGTACTTC,CASSYPGQREQYF